The present T cell receptor (beta chain) was sequenced within a study of cytomegalovirus exposure and HLA in healthy donors. Study summary: The roughly 120 validation repertoires matched the roughly 700 first-cohort repertoires in platform, a later analysis reported. General study points: A subsequent analysis found that TCR clusters from the first cohort also tended to co-occur in the 90 to 150 validation repertoires, with less than 95% of cluster scores above 0.

With respect to this clone: As yet, its antigen is unknown.

Using immunoSEQ multiplex PCR, the repertoire was profiled, and TCRdb retains in-frame clones only, with some absent. Among 130,000 to 150,000 clones listed, approximately 91% were seen once. Between the trimmed V and J ends, which lost 6 bases and 5 bases, there was a span of 7 bases. CDR1 and CDR2 (germline): MNHNY, SVGAGI (reference sequence). The CDR3 has 12 amino acids. The donors were part of the validation cohort, which consisted of some 120 subjects and was separate from the first cohort of 666 subjects. The V call is TRBV6-6, the J call TRBJ2-2, with a tentative D call TRBD2 (6 bases). The sample was PBMCs. The clonotype comes from a woman aged 18-29 years in good health and CMV-seropositive. CDR3 in DNA: TGTGCCAGCAGACGGGAGACCGGGGAGCTGTTTTTT. Amino acids: CASRRETGELFF.